This T cell receptor (beta chain) was recorded in a study of T cell repertoires in cytomegalovirus infection. Study background: Epitope selection comprised recently identified HLA-C-restricted CMV epitopes and well-studied HLA-B-restricted CMV epitopes. Findings and limits, study-wide: Carriers of CMV and the relevant HLA type were discriminated by public TCR beta frequency.

Trimming left V 4 bases short and J 7 bases short, with 16 bases between. The CDR3 length is 15 residues. Germline lookup yields CDR1 LNHDA and CDR2 SQIVND (reference sequence). TCRdb called the reads again in MiXCR, with one record for every CDR3 protein. Of approximately 76,000 distinct CDR3 sequences in the sample, around 42% were seen once. Notes on this clonotype: Its antigen is not identified.

The clonotype originates from a human donor in good health (CMV status not recorded). Some clones in this sample may be carry-over from other donors' samples. The chain has TRBV19 and TRBJ2-2; D possibly corresponds to TRBD2 (6 bases). Sequenced material: CD8+ T cells from cultured PBMCs, taken from culture after CMV antigen stimulation. The CDR3 DNA sequence: TGTGCCAGTAGTAGGAGGGCCATTGACTTCGGGGAGCTGTTTTTT. Translation gives CASSRRAIDFGELFF.